These 32 T cell receptor beta chains were all obtained from the same sample, sequenced in a study of response to subunit inactivated influenza vaccine. TCRdb ran MiXCR on the RT-PCR reads and lists one entry per CDR3 protein. The repertoire holds a few hundred thousand distinct CDR3 sequences, with approximately 15% as singletons. Material: PBMCs from blood, obtained 12 days after vaccination. The receptors originated from a man aged 50 to 59 who received an inactivated influenza vaccine.

V is TRBV14 and J is TRBJ2-7; 9 positions agree with TRBD1. CDR1 and CDR2 from the germline V gene are SGHDN and FVKESK. Losses at the gene ends were 3 bases for V and 0 bases for J; bases not matched to a gene: 6. There are 16 residues in the CDR3. CDR3 sequence (DNA): TGTGCCAGCAGCCAGCCGGGACAGGGAAGCTCCTACGAGCAGTACTTC. Amino acids: CASSQPGQGSSYEQYF.

In its sample, this clonotype was seen a few times. The rearrangement uses TRBV15 and TRBJ2-5; possible D gene TRBD2, 5 bases. CDR3 length equals 15 residues. CDR1 is LNHNV, CDR2 YYDKDF, per germline (reference sequence). The ends were cut back, 5 bases at V and 2 bases at J, with 15 bases in the middle. The CDR3: CATSLGRGVQETQYF. CDR3 coding DNA: TGTGCCACCAGCTTGGGGAGAGGAGTACAAGAGACCCAGTACTTC.

This clonotype has just a few counts. V is TRBV5-1 and J is TRBJ2-1, with a tentative D call TRBD2 (6 bases). V shed 0 bases and J shed 4 bases, with 14 bases lying between them. CDR3 length equals 16 residues. Looked up from germline, CDR1 is SGHRS and CDR2 is YFSETQ. The CDR3 coding sequence is TGCGCCAGCAGCTTGGAGGTGGGGCGGGGTTACAATGAGCAGTTCTTC. Translation: CASSLEVGRGYNEQFF.

This clonotype appeared a few times. The chain has TRBV12-3 or TRBV12-4 and TRBJ1-5, with 10 bases aligning to TRBD1. Trimming took 5 bases from V and 6 from J; bases not matched to a gene: 4. This CDR3 spans 14 amino acids. The CDR3 is CASSPGTGVQPQHF. The CDR3 DNA reads as TGTGCCAGCAGTCCAGGGACAGGGGTTCAGCCCCAGCATTTT.

The chain employs TRBV2 and TRBJ2-7, with 11 positions matching TRBD1. Germline CDR1 SNHLY, CDR2 FYNNEI. CDR3 length equals 16 residues. Trimming took 7 bases from V and 3 from J; bases not matched to a gene: 11. The CDR3 loop reads CASTLWAGTGGYEQYF. CDR3 coding DNA: TGTGCCAGCACCCTTTGGGCCGGGACAGGGGGCTACGAGCAGTACTTC.

V usage is TRBV20-1 and J usage is TRBJ2-5; no firm D call. The germline V gene encodes CDR1 DFQATT and CDR2 SNEGSKA (reference sequence). The CDR3 is made up of 12 amino acids. Trimming shortened V by 3 bases and J by 2 bases, and 7 bases separated the two germline ends. The CDR3 region is CSARGRQETQYF. The CDR3 DNA follows: TGCAGTGCTAGGGGCCGGCAAGAGACCCAGTACTTC.

This clonotype was counted only a few times. The chain links TRBV10-3 to TRBJ1-6, with 7 positions matching TRBD1. The V gene end was trimmed by 6 bases and the J gene end by 11 bases; junction bases not matched to a gene: 10. Looked up from germline, CDR1 is ENHRY and CDR2 is SYGVKD. This CDR3 has 14 amino acids. The CDR3 sequence: CAISPGTESTPLHF. The DNA for the CDR3 is TGTGCCATCAGCCCTGGGACAGAATCAACACCCCTCCACTTT.

The genes are TRBV7-9 and TRBJ1-2; no clear D gene. The germline V and J ends were trimmed by 5 bases and 6 bases, with 10 bases remaining between them. Germline V CDR1 and CDR2: SEHNR, FQNEAQ (reference sequence). The CDR3 is 12 amino acids. In nucleotides, the CDR3 is TGTGCCAGCAGCAACAGTCGGAATGGCTACACCTTC. This encodes CASSNSRNGYTF.

This chain joins TRBV6-1 and TRBJ1-5; tentatively, D is TRBD1 (6 bases). Trimming took off 5 bases at V and 1 base at J, with 12 bases between the two ends. CDR1 MNHNS and CDR2 SASEGT come from the germline V gene. The CDR3 totals 15 residues. The CDR3 nucleotides are TGTGCCAGCAGTCCCGACAGGTTAAGCAATCAGCCCCAGCATTTT. As protein: CASSPDRLSNQPQHF.

There are a few counts of this clonotype. The chain has TRBV29-1 and TRBJ2-1; D possibly corresponds to TRBD2 (6 bases). The CDR3 contains 12 residues. Germline CDR1 is SQVTM and CDR2 is ANQGSEA. The V end was cut by 4 bases, the J end by 10 bases, with 14 bases between. The CDR3 DNA sequence: TGCAGCGTTGGACTAGGGTCGCGAGAGCAGTTCTTC. It translates to CSVGLGSREQFF.

The chain couples TRBV30 to TRBJ2-4; D possibly corresponds to TRBD2 (6 bases). CDR3 size: 14 residues. Germline CDR1 reads GTSNPN; CDR2 reads SVGIG (reference sequence). Trimming left V 1 base short and J 6 bases short, with 13 bases between. The CDR3 DNA reads as TGTGCCTGGAGTGGTGGGGGAGGAGGAAACATTCAGTACTTC. This sequence encodes CAWSGGGGGNIQYF.

The V gene is TRBV29-1, the J gene TRBJ2-1, with D perhaps TRBD2 (5 bases). Trimming removed 7 bases at V and 6 bases at J, with 13 bases between. CDR1 and CDR2 from the germline V gene are SQVTM and ANQGSEA. The CDR3 runs to 12 residues. DNA for the CDR3: TGCAGCGCCTGGGAGCTCGGCAATGAGCAGTTCTTC. Its translation is CSAWELGNEQFF.

The CDR3 sequence: CASSPTGGSNTGELFF. CDR3 bases: TGCGCCAGCAGCCCAACAGGGGGCTCAAACACCGGGGAGCTGTTTTTT. The chain links TRBV10-2 to TRBJ2-2; TRBD1 matches 9 bases. Germline CDR1 reads WSHSY; CDR2 reads SAAADI. After removal of 6 bases from V and 2 bases from J, the junction contained 7 bases not matched to a gene. The CDR3 totals 16 residues.

This clonotype was picked up a small number of times. The chain is built from TRBV7-8 and TRBJ2-3; D is possibly TRBD2 (5 bases). V lost 4 bases, J lost 1 base, and 18 bases lay in between. There are 17 residues in the CDR3. Germline V gene data show CDR1 as SGHVS and CDR2 as FQNEAQ. CDR3 nucleotides: TGTGCCAGCAGCTATCAAATAGTTGCGGGTCGCACAGATACGCAGTATTTT. Protein product: CASSYQIVAGRTDTQYF.

The chain is built from TRBV15 and TRBJ2-5; D not certain. The CDR3 length is 16 residues. Trimming stripped 0 bases from V and 7 bases from J, with 18 bases between. In germline, CDR1 is LNHNV, CDR2 YYDKDF (reference sequence). CDR3 DNA: TGTGCCACCAGCAGAGAGGGTTCGCCCTCGGCGAGGACCCAGTACTTC. Translation: CATSREGSPSARTQYF.

The chain combines TRBV7-3 with TRBJ2-7, with 11 nucleotides matching TRBD2. The germline gives CDR1 SGHTA, CDR2 FQGTGA. V gave up 0 bases and J gave up 5 bases; unmatched junction bases: 3. CDR3 length: 15 residues. The CDR3 region is CASSLTSGRDHEQYF. Written as DNA, the CDR3 is TGTGCCAGCAGCTTAACTAGCGGGAGGGACCACGAGCAGTACTTC.

This chain uses TRBV7-6 with TRBJ2-2, with unresolved D. The CDR3 consists of 13 residues. Trimming shortened V by 4 bases and J by 2 bases, and 5 bases separated the two germline ends. CDR1 is SGHVS and CDR2 is FNYEAQ in the germline V gene. This chain's CDR3 is CASSYHNTGELFF. The CDR3 nucleotides read TGTGCCAGCAGCTACCATAACACCGGGGAGCTGTTTTTT.

J is TRBJ2-3 and V is TRBV27, with 9 bases identical to TRBD1. CDR1 and CDR2 (germline): MNHEY, SMNVEV (reference sequence). V shed 2 bases and J 0 bases; nucleotides not matched to a gene: 3. This CDR3 region has 16 residues. Written as DNA, the CDR3 is TGTGCCAGCAGTTTAGGGGGGACAGGGAGCACAGATACGCAGTATTTT. This gives the protein CASSLGGTGSTDTQYF.

This clonotype was detected a few times. V usage is TRBV4-3 and J usage is TRBJ1-1; D is unclear. The ends were cut back, 0 bases at V and 4 bases at J, with 12 bases in the middle. This CDR3 is built from 15 residues. Per the germline V gene, CDR1 is LGHNA and CDR2 is YSLEER. The CDR3 reads CASSQDRVVGTEAFF. The CDR3, as DNA: TGCGCCAGCAGCCAAGATAGGGTGGTGGGCACTGAAGCTTTCTTT.

J is TRBJ2-7 and V is TRBV20-1; a possible D gene is TRBD1 (5 bases). The CDR3 covers 16 residues. CDR1 is DFQATT and CDR2 is SNEGSKA in the germline V gene (reference sequence). V was shortened by 6 bases and J by 0 bases, with 21 bases between the two germline ends. The chain's CDR3 is CSAQGVSGSSSYEQYF. In DNA form, the CDR3 reads TGCAGTGCACAAGGGGTTAGTGGCTCAAGCTCCTACGAGCAGTACTTC.

Many counts were recorded for this clonotype. V and J are TRBV15 and TRBJ2-7, with a weak D call TRBD2 (6 bases). V gave up 8 bases and J gave up 0 bases, with 11 bases separating them. This CDR3 is 13 amino acids long. The germline V gene has CDR1 LNHNV and CDR2 YYDKDF (reference sequence). CDR3 DNA sequence: TGTGCCACCTTGGGCGGGGACTCCTACGAGCAGTACTTC. It is translated as CATLGGDSYEQYF.

This clonotype appeared a few times. The V call is TRBV29-1, the J call TRBJ2-3, with TRBD1 identical over 7 bases. Trimming took 6 bases from V and 2 from J; bases not matched to a gene: 5. The CDR3 loop spans 13 amino acids. Germline CDR1 is SQVTM and CDR2 is ANQGSEA. In nucleotides, the CDR3 is TGCAGCGTCACAGGGGAGTCCACAGATACGCAGTATTTT. Protein: CSVTGESTDTQYF.

This clonotype was detected only a few times. An end of the junction differs from the germline gene, which may be a read error. V usage is TRBV29-1 and J usage is TRBJ2-7; the match to TRBD1 covers 7 bases. Germline V lookup: CDR1 SQVTM, CDR2 ANQGSEA. The CDR3 extends over 12 amino acids. The CDR3 DNA reads TGCGGCGTTGGGCAGGGGGTCTACGAGCAGTACTTC. Amino acid sequence: CGVGQGVYEQYF.

This clonotype was counted at least ten times. The chain carries TRBV6-5 and TRBJ2-1, with TRBD2 matching 13 bases. J gave up 6 bases and V 5 bases, and 7 bases lay outside the gene matches. CDR1 is MNHEY, CDR2 SVGAGI, per germline. CDR3 size: 16 residues. The chain's CDR3 is CASSRLAGGSSNEQFF. For the CDR3, the DNA is TGTGCCAGCAGTCGACTAGCGGGGGGCAGTAGCAATGAGCAGTTCTTC.

In its sample, this clonotype was seen a few times. The genes are TRBV10-3 and TRBJ2-3, with TRBD1 matching 9 bases. V shed 6 bases and J 7 bases; nucleotides not matched to a gene: 5. The CDR3 is made up of 13 amino acids. Per the germline V gene, CDR1 is ENHRY and CDR2 is SYGVKD. Here the CDR3 DNA reads TGTGCCATCAGGAGGGACAGGGCACATACGCAGTATTTT. Protein product: CAIRRDRAHTQYF.

V is TRBV18 and J is TRBJ2-7; TRBD1 matches at 9 bases. The CDR3 consists of 13 residues. V gave up 4 bases and J gave up 6 bases; unmatched junction bases: 4. From germline, CDR1 is KGHSH and CDR2 LQKENI. DNA of the CDR3: TGTGCCAGCTCACAAGGGACAGGGACCGAGCAGTACTTC. Amino acid sequence: CASSQGTGTEQYF.

J is TRBJ2-7 and V is TRBV5-5, with a tentative D call TRBD1 (6 bases). The CDR3 consists of 15 residues. The V gene's germline CDR1 is SGHKS and CDR2 YYEKEE (reference sequence). V lost 2 bases and J lost 0, with 12 bases in between. The CDR3, as DNA: TGTGCCAGCAGCTTAGGACAGCCCTTCTCCTACGAGCAGTACTTC. Translating it yields CASSLGQPFSYEQYF.

This clonotype occurred many times. The rearrangement joins TRBV12-3 or TRBV12-4 to TRBJ2-3, with D maybe TRBD2 (7 bases). CDR3 length: 14 amino acids. The V end was cut by 3 bases, the J end by 6 bases, with 13 bases between. This CDR3 reads CASSFAGAGDTQYF. The CDR3 DNA reads TGTGCCAGCAGTTTTGCGGGGGCTGGGGATACGCAGTATTTT.

This clonotype has ten or more counts. This sequence joins TRBV5-1 and TRBJ2-1; 11 bases match TRBD2. After removal of 0 bases from V and 7 bases from J, the junction contained 3 bases not matched to a gene. Germline CDR1 reads SGHRS; CDR2 reads YFSETQ. CDR3 size: 15 residues. The CDR3 protein is CASSLELAGANEQFF. The DNA of the CDR3 is TGCGCCAGCAGCTTGGAACTAGCGGGGGCGAATGAGCAGTTCTTC.

At least ten counts were recorded for this clonotype. Germline is not matched at one junction end, which may reflect a read error. The rearrangement joins TRBV4-2 to TRBJ2-7; D tentatively reads TRBD1 or TRBD2 (5 bases each). The CDR3 loop spans 14 amino acids. Germline V gene data show CDR1 as LGHNA and CDR2 as YNFKEQ. CDR3 amino acids: CASSQGPGTYEQYF. The CDR3 DNA sequence: TGCGCCAGCAGCCAGGGCCCCGGGACCTACGAGCAGTACTTC.

The sample holds a few counts of this clonotype. The gene calls are TRBV12-3 or TRBV12-4 and TRBJ2-6, with D unresolved. The CDR3 spans 16 residues. Trimming took off 5 bases at V and 0 bases at J, with 11 bases between the two ends. The CDR3 nucleotides are TGTGCCAGCAGTGCCCTACAGTTCTCTGGGGCCAACGTCCTGACTTTC. Its translation is CASSALQFSGANVLTF.

V gene TRBV28 combines with J gene TRBJ1-2, with a tentative D call TRBD1 (6 bases). The CDR3 has 15 amino acids. CDR1 MDHEN and CDR2 SYDVKM come from the germline V gene. Deletions cut 3 bases from V and 4 bases from J, with 15 bases between. CDR3 region: CASSFPQGKSYGYTF. Written as DNA, the CDR3 is TGTGCCAGCAGTTTCCCACAGGGAAAGAGCTATGGCTACACCTTC.